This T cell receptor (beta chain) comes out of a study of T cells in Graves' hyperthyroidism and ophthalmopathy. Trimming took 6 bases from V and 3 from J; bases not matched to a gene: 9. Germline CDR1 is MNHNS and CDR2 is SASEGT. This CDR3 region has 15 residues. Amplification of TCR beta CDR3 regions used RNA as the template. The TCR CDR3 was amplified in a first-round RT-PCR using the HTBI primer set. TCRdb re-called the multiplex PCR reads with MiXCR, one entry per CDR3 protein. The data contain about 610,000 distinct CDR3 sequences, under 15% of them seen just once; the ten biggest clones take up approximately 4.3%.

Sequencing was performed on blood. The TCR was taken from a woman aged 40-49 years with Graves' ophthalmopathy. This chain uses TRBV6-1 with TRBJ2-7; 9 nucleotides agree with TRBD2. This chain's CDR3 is CASRRTSATYYEQYF. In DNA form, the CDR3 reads TGTGCCAGCAGGAGGACTAGCGCAACATACTACGAGCAGTACTTC.